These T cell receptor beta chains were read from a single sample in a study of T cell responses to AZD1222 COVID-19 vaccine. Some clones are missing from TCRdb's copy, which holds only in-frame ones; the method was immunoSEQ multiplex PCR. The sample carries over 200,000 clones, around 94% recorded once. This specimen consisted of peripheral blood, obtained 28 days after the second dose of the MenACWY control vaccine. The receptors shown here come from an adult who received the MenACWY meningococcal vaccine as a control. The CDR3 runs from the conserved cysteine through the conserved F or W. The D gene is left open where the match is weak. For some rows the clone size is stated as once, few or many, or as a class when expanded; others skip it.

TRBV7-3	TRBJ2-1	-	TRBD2	TGTGCCAGCAGCCGCGGGACTAGCGGGGATGAGCAGTTCTTC	CASSRGTSGDEQFF
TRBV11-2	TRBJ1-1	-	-	TGTGCCAGCAGCTCTTGGACGGGAATGAACACTGAAGCTTTCTTT	CASSSWTGMNTEAFF
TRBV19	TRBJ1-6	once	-	TGTGCCAGTAGTATTGTGGCCGCTAATTCACCCCTCCACTTT	CASSIVAANSPLHF
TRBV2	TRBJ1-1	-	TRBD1	TGTGCCGGGGGGGGGATTAGGGACAGGAACACTGAAGCTTTCTTT	CAGGGIRDRNTEAFF
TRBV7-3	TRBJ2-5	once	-	TGTGCCAGCAGCTTGACAGCTCAAGAGACCCAGTACTTC	CASSLTAQETQYF
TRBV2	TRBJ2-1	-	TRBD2	TGTGCCAGCAATGGACTGACTAGCGGTTACAATGAGCAGTTCTTC	CASNGLTSGYNEQFF
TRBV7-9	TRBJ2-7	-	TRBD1	TGTGCCAGCAGCTGGATAGCCGGGACAGGGATAAACGAGCAGTACTTC	CASSWIAGTGINEQYF
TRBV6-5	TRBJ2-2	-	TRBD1	TGTGCCAGCAGTTACGGGACAGGGAACACCGGGGAGCTGTTTTTT	CASSYGTGNTGELFF
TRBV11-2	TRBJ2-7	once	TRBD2	TGTGCCAGCAGCTTAGAATTCTGGCGGGAGGGCCGCGAGCAGTACTTC	CASSLEFWREGREQYF
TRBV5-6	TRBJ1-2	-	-	TGTGCCAGCAGCCTACCCGGGGCTAGCTCCCACTATGGCTACACCTTC	CASSLPGASSHYGYTF
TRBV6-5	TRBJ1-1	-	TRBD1	TGTGCCAGTAGGACAGGGGGCGTAGTCACTGAAGCTTTCTTT	CASRTGGVVTEAFF
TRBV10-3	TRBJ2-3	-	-	TGTGCCATCGGCCCGAAAAGCGGAGTGACAGATACGCAGTATTTT	CAIGPKSGVTDTQYF
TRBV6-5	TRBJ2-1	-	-	TGTGCCAGCCGGGAAAACAATGAGCAGTTCTTC	CASRENNEQFF
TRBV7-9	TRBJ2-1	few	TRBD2	TGTGCCAGCTGGACTAGCGGGACAAGCTCCTACAATGAGCAGTTCTTC	CASWTSGTSSYNEQFF
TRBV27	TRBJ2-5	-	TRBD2	TGTGCCAGCAGTATCCTCCGGGAGGCGGGGATGAAGACCCAGTACTTC	CASSILREAGMKTQYF
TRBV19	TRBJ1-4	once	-	TGTGCCAGTAGTATAGATGGTCCCGGGAAAACAACTAATGAAAAACTGTTTTTT	CASSIDGPGKTTNEKLFF
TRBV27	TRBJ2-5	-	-	TGTGCCAGCAGTATTGGAATGAACCAAGAGACCCAGTACTTC	CASSIGMNQETQYF
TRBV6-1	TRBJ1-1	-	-	TGTGCCAGCAGTGGTCGGGACACCCGTACACTGGCAATGGGGGCTTTCTTT	CASSGRDTRTLAMGAFF
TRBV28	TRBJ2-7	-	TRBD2	TGTGCCAGCAGTGGGCCGGGGGGACTCTACGAGCAGTACTTC	CASSGPGGLYEQYF
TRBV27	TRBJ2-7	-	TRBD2	TGTGCCAGCAGCGATCCCACTAGCGGGAGGATTAGGAATATCTACGAGCAGTACTTC	CASSDPTSGRIRNIYEQYF
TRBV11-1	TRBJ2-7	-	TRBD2	TGTGCCAGCGTCGATAGCGGGAAAGCCTACGAGCAGTACTTC	CASVDSGKAYEQYF
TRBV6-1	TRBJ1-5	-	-	TGTGCCAGCAGTGAAGCGTCTTCACAGTTGAATCAGCCCCAGCATTTT	CASSEASSQLNQPQHF
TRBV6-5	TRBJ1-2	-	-	TGTGCCAGCAAATCGGGACGGTACTATGGCTACACCTTC	CASKSGRYYGYTF
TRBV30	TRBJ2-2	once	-	TGTGCCTGGAGAAGGACCGGGGAGCTGTTTTTT	CAWRRTGELFF
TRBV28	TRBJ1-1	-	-	TGTGCCAGCAGTCCGACGGCTTACACTGAAGCTTTCTTT	CASSPTAYTEAFF
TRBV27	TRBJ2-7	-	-	TGTGCCAGCAGTTTATCGTGGAGGGTTTCCGAGCAGTACTTC	CASSLSWRVSEQYF
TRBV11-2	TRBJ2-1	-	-	TGTGCCAGCAGCCTAACCGGGACCCTTACGGGGGATGAGCAGTTCTTC	CASSLTGTLTGDEQFF
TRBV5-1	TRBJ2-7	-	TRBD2	TGCGCCAGCAGCGGGGGACTAGCGGGGGCCTCCTACGAGCAGTACTTC	CASSGGLAGASYEQYF
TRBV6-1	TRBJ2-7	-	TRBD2	TGTGCCAGCAGTGAAGGATTATCGGGAGGGTACGAGCAGTACTTC	CASSEGLSGGYEQYF